The present TCR beta chain was sequenced within a study of blood T cell repertoires in COVID-19. Background on the study: Researchers got acute and convalescent COVID-19 samples from the United States, Italy and Spain. The analysed material was cDNA or gDNA that came from T cells, B-cell-depleted T cells, or PBMCs.

Original processing notes: It was from reference gene primer amplification that nucleated cell counts were estimated. Using immunoSEQ multiplex PCR, the repertoire was profiled, and TCRdb retains in-frame clones only, with some absent. Clone size and the V and J calls come from that table; the DNA yielded D and trimming. The table has more than 80,000 clones, around 88% seen once. V lost 8 bases and J 0 bases, leaving 12 bases between the germline ends. Germline-derived CDR1 and CDR2 are SGHTA and FQGNSA. The length of the CDR3 is 14 residues. This clone was observed a handful of times. Sample: peripheral blood. This sequence joins TRBV7-2 and TRBJ2-3; D is uncertain. The source of this sequence is a man between 50 and 59 years old with active COVID-19. CDR3 DNA: TGTGCCAGCTCGACAACAACTAGCACAGATACGCAGTATTTT. It translates to CASSTTTSTDTQYF.